A single T cell receptor beta chain is shown here with its context. This entry belongs to a study of blood T cell repertoires in COVID-19. Study-wide context: PBMCs, B-cell-depleted T cells, or T cells were the source of the cDNA or gDNA that made up the material.

In the authors' workflow: Estimation of nucleated cell counts relied on the amplification of reference gene primers. The repertoire was sequenced with immunoSEQ multiplex PCR; TCRdb's copy has only in-frame clones and lacks some. The DNA was the basis for D and trimming; V, J and clone size are from that table. The table records a few hundred thousand clones, just under 90% of them present only once. Trimming took 4 bases from V and 4 from J, leaving 11 bases between them. Germline loops: CDR1 SNHLY, CDR2 FYNNEI. CDR3 size: 13 residues. The sequence derives from a woman in her 40s with acute or convalescent COVID-19. The material sequenced was peripheral blood. The gene calls are TRBV2 and TRBJ2-7; perhaps TRBD2 as D (5 bases). CDR3 sequence (DNA): TGTGCCAGCAGTGGTGTCGGGAAATACGAGCAGTACGTC. Its translation is CASSGVGKYEQYV.